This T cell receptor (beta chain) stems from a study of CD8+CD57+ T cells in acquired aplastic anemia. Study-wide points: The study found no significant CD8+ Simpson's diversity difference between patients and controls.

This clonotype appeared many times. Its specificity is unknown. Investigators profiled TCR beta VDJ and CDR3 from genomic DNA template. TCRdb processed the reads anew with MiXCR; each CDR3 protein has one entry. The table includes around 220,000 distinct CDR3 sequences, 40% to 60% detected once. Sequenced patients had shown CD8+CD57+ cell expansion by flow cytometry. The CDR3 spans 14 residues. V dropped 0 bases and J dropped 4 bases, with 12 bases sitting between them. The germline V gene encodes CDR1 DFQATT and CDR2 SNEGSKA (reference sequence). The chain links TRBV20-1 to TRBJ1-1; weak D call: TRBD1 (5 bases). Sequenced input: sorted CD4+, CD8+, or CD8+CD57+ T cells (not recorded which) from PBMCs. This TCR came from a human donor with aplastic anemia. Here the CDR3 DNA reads TGCAGTGCTAGAGACCCGGGGGAGGGCACTGAAGCTTTCTTT. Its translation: CSARDPGEGTEAFF.